Listed here is a single TCR beta chain. The repertoire was sequenced with immunoSEQ multiplex PCR; TCRdb's copy has only in-frame clones and lacks some. The data show under 150,000 clones, approximately 94% seen once. This entry belongs to a study of T cell responses to AZD1222 COVID-19 vaccine. This CDR3 comprises 17 residues. Unmatched junction bases numbered 16, after V lost 5 bases and J lost 5 bases. Germline lookup yields CDR1 SEHNR and CDR2 FQNEAQ (reference sequence). This specimen consisted of peripheral blood, obtained on day 0 of AZD1222 vaccination. This chain connects TRBV7-9 to TRBJ1-2; the match to TRBD1 covers 8 bases. The clonotype originates from an adult in good health. CDR3 region: CASSASTPGGGLYGYTF. CDR3 DNA sequence: TGTGCCAGCAGCGCCTCGACTCCAGGGGGCGGACTATATGGCTACACCTTC.